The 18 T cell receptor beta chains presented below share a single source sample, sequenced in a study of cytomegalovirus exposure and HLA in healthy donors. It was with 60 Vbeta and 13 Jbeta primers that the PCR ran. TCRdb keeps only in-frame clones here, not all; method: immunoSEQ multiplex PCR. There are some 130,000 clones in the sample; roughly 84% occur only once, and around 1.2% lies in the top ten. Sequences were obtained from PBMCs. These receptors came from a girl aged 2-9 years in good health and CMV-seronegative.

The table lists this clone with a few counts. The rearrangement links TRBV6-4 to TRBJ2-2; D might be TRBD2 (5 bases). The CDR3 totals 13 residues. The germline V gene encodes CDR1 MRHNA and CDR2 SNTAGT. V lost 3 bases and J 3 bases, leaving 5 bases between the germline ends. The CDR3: CASSERDTGELFF. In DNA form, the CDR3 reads TGTGCCAGCAGTGAGCGGGACACCGGGGAGCTGTTTTTT.

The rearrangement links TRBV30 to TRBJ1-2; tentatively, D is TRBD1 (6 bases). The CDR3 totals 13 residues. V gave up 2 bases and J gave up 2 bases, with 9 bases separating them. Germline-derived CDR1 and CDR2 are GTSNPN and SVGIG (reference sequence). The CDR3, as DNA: TGTGCCTGGAGTCTTCAGGGGAACTATGGCTACACCTTC. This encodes CAWSLQGNYGYTF.

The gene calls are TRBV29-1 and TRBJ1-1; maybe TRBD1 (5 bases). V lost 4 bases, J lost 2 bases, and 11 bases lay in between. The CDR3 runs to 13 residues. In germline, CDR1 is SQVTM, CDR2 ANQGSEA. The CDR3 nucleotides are TGCAGCGTTGGGACACCGCTTAACACTGAAGCTTTCTTT. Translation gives CSVGTPLNTEAFF. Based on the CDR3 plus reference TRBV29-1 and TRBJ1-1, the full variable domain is SAVISQKPSRDICQRGTSLTIQCQVDSQVTMMFWYRQQPGQSLTLIATANQGSEATYESGFVIDKFPISRPNLTFSTLTVSNMSPEDSSIYLCSVGTPLNTEAFFGQGTRLTVV.

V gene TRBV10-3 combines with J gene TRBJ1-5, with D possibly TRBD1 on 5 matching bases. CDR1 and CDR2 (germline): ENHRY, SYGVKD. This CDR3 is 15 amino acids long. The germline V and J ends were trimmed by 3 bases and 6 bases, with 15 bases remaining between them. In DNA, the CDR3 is TGTGCCATCAGTGAATGGCAGGGCAACGGTCAGCCCCAGCATTTT. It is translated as CAISEWQGNGQPQHF.

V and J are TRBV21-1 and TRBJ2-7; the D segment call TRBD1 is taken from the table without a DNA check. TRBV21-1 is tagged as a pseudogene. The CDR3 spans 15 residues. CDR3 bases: TGTGCCAGTCTCCATGAACAGGGGAGTCCCAACGAGCAGTACTTC. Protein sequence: CASLHEQGSPNEQYF.

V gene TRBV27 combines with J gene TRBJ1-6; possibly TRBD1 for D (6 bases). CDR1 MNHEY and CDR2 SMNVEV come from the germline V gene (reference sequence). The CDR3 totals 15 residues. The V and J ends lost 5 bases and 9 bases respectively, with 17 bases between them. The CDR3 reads CASSQQGSAISPLHF. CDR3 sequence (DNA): TGTGCCAGCAGTCAGCAGGGGTCGGCTATTTCACCCCTCCACTTT.

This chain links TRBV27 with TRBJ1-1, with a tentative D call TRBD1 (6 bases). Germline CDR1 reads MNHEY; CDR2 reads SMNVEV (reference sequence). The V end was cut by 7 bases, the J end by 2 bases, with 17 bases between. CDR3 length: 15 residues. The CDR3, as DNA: TGTGCCAGCATCCCCTCAGGGGTCTTCAACACTGAAGCTTTCTTT. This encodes CASIPSGVFNTEAFF.

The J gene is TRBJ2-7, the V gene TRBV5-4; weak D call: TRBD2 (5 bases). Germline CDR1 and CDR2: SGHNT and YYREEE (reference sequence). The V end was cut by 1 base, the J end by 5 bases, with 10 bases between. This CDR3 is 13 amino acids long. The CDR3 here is CASSLPGIHEQYF. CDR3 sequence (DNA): TGTGCCAGCAGCTTGCCCGGGATCCACGAGCAGTACTTC.

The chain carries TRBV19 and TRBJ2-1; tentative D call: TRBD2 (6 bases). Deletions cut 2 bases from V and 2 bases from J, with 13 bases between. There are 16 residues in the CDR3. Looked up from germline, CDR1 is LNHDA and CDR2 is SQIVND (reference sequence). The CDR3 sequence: CASSINSIAAYNEQFF. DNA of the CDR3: TGTGCCAGTAGTATAAATTCCATAGCGGCCTACAATGAGCAGTTCTTC.

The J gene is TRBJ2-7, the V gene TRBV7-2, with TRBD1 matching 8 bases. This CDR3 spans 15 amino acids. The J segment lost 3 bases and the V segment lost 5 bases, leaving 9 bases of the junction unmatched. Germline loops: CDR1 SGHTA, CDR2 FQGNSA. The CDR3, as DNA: TGTGCCAGCAGCCTCCAGGCAGGGGGCTTCTACGAGCAGTACTTC. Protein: CASSLQAGGFYEQYF.

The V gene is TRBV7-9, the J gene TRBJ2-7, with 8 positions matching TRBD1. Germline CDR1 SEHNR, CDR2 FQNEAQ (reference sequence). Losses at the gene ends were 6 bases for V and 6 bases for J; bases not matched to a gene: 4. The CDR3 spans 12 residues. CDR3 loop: CASSPDRAEQYF. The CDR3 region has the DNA TGTGCCAGCAGTCCGGACAGGGCCGAGCAGTACTTC.

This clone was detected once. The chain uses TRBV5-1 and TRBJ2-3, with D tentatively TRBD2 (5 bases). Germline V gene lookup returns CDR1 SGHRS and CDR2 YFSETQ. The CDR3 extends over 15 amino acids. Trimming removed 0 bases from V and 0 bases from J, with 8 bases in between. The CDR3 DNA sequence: TGCGCCAGCAGCTTGGGAGCGGCTAGCACAGATACGCAGTATTTT. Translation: CASSLGAASTDTQYF.

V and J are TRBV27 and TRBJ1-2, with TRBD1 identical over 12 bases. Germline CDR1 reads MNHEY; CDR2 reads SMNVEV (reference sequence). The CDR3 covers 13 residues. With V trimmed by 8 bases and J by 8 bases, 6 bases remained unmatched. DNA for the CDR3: TGTGCCAGCGGGACAGGGGGCGCGGAAGGCTACACCTTC. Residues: CASGTGGAEGYTF.

The CDR3 nucleotides are TGTGCCAGCAGTGAAACCCCGGACAGTATCTATGGCTACACCTTC. Translating it yields CASSETPDSIYGYTF. This chain links TRBV6-1 with TRBJ1-2, with TRBD1 as a possible D gene (6 bases). This CDR3 has 15 residues. V lost 2 bases, J lost 4 bases, and 14 bases lay in between. CDR1 is MNHNS, CDR2 SASEGT, per germline.

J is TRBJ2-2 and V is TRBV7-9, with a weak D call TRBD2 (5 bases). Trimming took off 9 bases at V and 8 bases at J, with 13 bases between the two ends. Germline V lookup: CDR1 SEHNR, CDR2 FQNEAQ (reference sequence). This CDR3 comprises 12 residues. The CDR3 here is CASRGPLGELFF. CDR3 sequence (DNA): TGTGCCAGTCGGGGTCCCTTGGGGGAGCTGTTTTTT.

CDR3 loop: CASSRLSISSTDTQYF. CDR3 sequence (DNA): TGTGCCAGCAGCAGACTTTCGATTTCTAGCACAGATACGCAGTATTTT. The chain uses TRBV7-9 and TRBJ2-3; D uncertain. Trimming took 5 bases from V and 0 from J, leaving 15 bases between them. The CDR3 loop spans 16 amino acids. Germline V CDR1 and CDR2: SEHNR, FQNEAQ (reference sequence).

CDR3 nucleotide sequence: TGTGCCAGCGGTCGGGGGGGGGCGCCTAAACTGTTTTTT. It specifies CASGRGGAPKLFF. The chain links TRBV25-1 to TRBJ1-4; D might be TRBD1 (6 bases). Per the germline V gene, CDR1 is MGHDK and CDR2 is SYGVNS. CDR3 length equals 13 residues. Between the trimmed V and J ends, which lost 8 bases and 11 bases, there was a span of 18 bases.

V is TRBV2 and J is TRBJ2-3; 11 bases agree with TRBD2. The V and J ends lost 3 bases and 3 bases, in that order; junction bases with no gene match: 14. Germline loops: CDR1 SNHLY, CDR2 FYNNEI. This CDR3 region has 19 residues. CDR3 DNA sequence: TGTGCCAGCAGTGATTCGGGGTTATTAGCGGGGGGGGAGACAGATACGCAGTATTTT. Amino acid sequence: CASSDSGLLAGGETDTQYF.